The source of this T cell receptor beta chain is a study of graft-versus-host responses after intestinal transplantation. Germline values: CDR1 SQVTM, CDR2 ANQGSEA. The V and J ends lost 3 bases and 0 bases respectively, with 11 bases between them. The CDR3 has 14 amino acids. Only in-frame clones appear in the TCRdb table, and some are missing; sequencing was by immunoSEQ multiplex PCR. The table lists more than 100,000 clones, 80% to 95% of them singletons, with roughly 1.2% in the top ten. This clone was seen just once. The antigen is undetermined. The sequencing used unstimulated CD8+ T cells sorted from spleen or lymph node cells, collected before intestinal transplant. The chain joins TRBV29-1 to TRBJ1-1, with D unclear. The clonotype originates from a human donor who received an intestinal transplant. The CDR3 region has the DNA TGCAGCGTTGAGGCAGAAGCTATGAACACTGAAGCTTTCTTT. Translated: CSVEAEAMNTEAFF.